This TCR beta chain comes out of a study of shared clonotypes between healthy human individuals. This CDR3 spans 17 amino acids. Germline V CDR1 and CDR2: SGDLS, YYNGEE. V dropped 0 bases and J dropped 4 bases, with 17 bases sitting between them. Assay used: immunoSEQ multiplex PCR; TCRdb lists only in-frame clones, some missing. The sample holds about 2 million clones, 85% to 95% seen once. The sequenced sample was naive CD4+ T cells sorted from blood. Noted subset: CD45RA+ positively selected. The source is a man aged 18 to 29 in good health. This chain links TRBV9 with TRBJ2-1, with TRBD2 as a possible D gene (5 bases). This CDR3 reads CASSVDGLAVAYNEQFF. The CDR3 DNA reads as TGTGCCAGCAGCGTAGATGGACTGGCCGTGGCGTACAATGAGCAGTTCTTC.